This TCR beta chain was identified during a study of monozygotic twins with inflammatory bowel disease. Germline-derived CDR1 and CDR2 are MDHEN and SYDVKM. CDR3 length equals 14 residues. For each CDR3 protein, TCRdb gives one entry from its re-call of the 5' RACE reads, without DNA. Seen in this sample are 350,000 to 500,000 distinct CDR3 sequences; the ten most common clones hold roughly 2.3%. As regards this clonotype: The target antigen is unknown.

Broader study findings: Twins with IBD were found to have lower TCRbeta diversity (inverse Simpson) than healthy co-twins.

This receptor was identified in a human donor with ulcerative colitis or Crohn's disease, or a healthy co-twin of an affected twin (not recorded which). V gene TRBV28 combines with J gene TRBJ1-5. Sequencing input: blood. CDR3: CGITRAVVGQPQHF.